The T cell receptor beta chain under discussion was sequenced for a study of cytomegalovirus exposure and HLA in healthy donors. Study context: It was reported in a later analysis that the same platform had been used for the 120 validation repertoires as for the approximately 670 first-cohort repertoires.

The germline gives CDR1 MNHEY, CDR2 SMNVEV (reference sequence). The CDR3 has 14 residues. The germline V and J ends were trimmed by 2 bases and 4 bases, with 11 bases remaining between them. Details on this clone: Its antigen is currently unknown. The sample carries other DNA sequences with the same CDR3.

The repertoire was sequenced with immunoSEQ multiplex PCR; TCRdb's copy has only in-frame clones and lacks some. The data show around 300,000 clones, roughly 90% seen once. The study, taken as a whole, reports: Subsequent analysis showed first-cohort TCR clusters tending to co-occur in 120 or so validation repertoires. The authors confirmed in vitro that a few CMV-associated chains were specific for CMV antigens.

The donors were part of the approximately 120-subject validation cohort, which stood apart from the roughly 700-subject first cohort. This receptor was obtained from a woman under 30 in good health and CMV-seronegative. The chain has TRBV27 and TRBJ1-2, with D perhaps matching TRBD1 (5 bases). Sequenced input: PBMCs. The CDR3 is CASSLGGGGYGYTF. The CDR3 DNA reads as TGTGCCAGCAGTTTAGGTGGCGGGGGCTATGGCTACACCTTC.